This TCR beta chain was obtained from a study of blood T cell repertoires in COVID-19. J was trimmed by 8 bases and V by 7 bases; bases with no gene match: 6. The CDR3 is 12 residues long. Germline assignment: CDR1 LNHDA and CDR2 SQIVND (reference sequence). Sequencing was performed with immunoSEQ multiplex PCR; in TCRdb, only in-frame clones are kept and a portion is missing. Altogether around 340,000 clones are present, around 83% being singletons, with the ten largest covering around 3%. Sequences were obtained from peripheral blood. The gene calls are TRBV19 and TRBJ1-1, with TRBD1 matching 8 bases. The source is a man between 25 and 39 years old with active or convalescent COVID-19. DNA of the CDR3: TGTGCCAGTAATCACCGGGACAGGGAAGCTTTCTTT. It specifies CASNHRDREAFF.